The clone carrying this T cell receptor (beta chain) was recorded only once. This sample is part of a study of somatic mutations in cytotoxic T cells in rheumatoid arthritis. Overall study context: Sorting by flow gave nearly 100% purity for some V beta antibody-stained T-cell populations, including V beta1+ cells sequenced for TCRB.

This table comes from immunoSEQ multiplex PCR, and its TCRdb copy is limited to in-frame clones, with some not included. In the table there are roughly 35,000 clones, 84% of which are singletons. Per germline, CDR1 MNHEY and CDR2 SVGAGI. The germline V and J ends were trimmed by 2 bases and 10 bases, with 5 bases remaining between them. This CDR3 spans 10 amino acids. Among the healthy controls, all of them blood donors, the median age was approximately 51 years (range about 21-70) and more than 50% were female. What was sequenced was CD8+ T cells sorted from blood. The clonotype originates from a man aged 35-49 years in good health. The V gene is TRBV6-5, the J gene TRBJ1-1; D unclear. Written as DNA, the CDR3 is TGTGCCAGCAGTTACAGGCCAGCTTTCTTT. Its protein product is CASSYRPAFF.